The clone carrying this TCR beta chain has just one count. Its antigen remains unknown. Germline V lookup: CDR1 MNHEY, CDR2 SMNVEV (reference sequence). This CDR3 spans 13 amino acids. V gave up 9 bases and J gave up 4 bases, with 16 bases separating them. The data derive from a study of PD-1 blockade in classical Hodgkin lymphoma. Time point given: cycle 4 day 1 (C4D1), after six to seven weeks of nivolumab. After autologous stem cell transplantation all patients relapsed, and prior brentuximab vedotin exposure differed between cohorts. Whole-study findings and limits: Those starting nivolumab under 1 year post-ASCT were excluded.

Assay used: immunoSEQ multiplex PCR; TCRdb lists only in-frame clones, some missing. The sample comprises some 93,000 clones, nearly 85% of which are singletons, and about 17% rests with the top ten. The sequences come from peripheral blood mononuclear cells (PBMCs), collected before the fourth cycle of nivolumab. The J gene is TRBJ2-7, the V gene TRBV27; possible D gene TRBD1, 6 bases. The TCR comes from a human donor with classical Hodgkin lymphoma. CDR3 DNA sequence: TGTGCCAGTGCCCCAGGGACACTATACGAGCAGTACTTC. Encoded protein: CASAPGTLYEQYF.